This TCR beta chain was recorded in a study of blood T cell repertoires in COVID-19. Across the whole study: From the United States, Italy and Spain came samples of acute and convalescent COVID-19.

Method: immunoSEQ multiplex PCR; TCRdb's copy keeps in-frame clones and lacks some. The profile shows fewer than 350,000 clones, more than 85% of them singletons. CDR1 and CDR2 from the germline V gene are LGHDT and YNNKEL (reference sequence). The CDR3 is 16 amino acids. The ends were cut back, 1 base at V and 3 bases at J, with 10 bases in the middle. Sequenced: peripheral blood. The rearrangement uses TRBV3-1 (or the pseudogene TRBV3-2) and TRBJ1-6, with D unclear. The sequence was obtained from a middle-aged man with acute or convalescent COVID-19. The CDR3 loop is CASSQGSGFYNSPLHF. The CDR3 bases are TGTGCCAGCAGCCAAGGGTCGGGATTCTATAATTCACCCCTCCACTTT.